Listed here are 27 T cell receptor beta chains from one sample, sequenced in a study of blood T cell repertoires in COVID-19. Some clones are missing from TCRdb's copy, which holds only in-frame ones; the method was immunoSEQ multiplex PCR. Seen here are around 130,000 clones, over 75% observed once, and the top ten hold around 2.9%. The material sequenced was peripheral blood. Every receptor here comes from a man aged 50-59 years with acute or convalescent COVID-19.

The rearrangement links TRBV6-6 to TRBJ2-1, with a weak D call TRBD2 (6 bases). The V end was cut by 2 bases, the J end by 5 bases, with 16 bases between. The CDR3 has 16 amino acids. CDR1 is MNHNY and CDR2 is SVGAGI in the germline V gene (reference sequence). The CDR3, as DNA: TGTGCCAGCAGTTACCGAACCGGGACTGCCGACAATGAGCAGTTCTTC. It encodes CASSYRTGTADNEQFF.

This clone was detected only a few times. The rearrangement links TRBV6-5 to TRBJ2-3; 13 bases map to TRBD2. CDR1 is MNHEY and CDR2 is SVGAGI in the germline V gene. CDR3 length: 15 residues. J gave up 2 bases and V 6 bases, and 2 bases lay outside the gene matches. CDR3 in DNA: TGTGCCAGCAGAGGACTAGCGGGAGACACAGATACGCAGTATTTT. This gives the protein CASRGLAGDTDTQYF.

V is TRBV7-9 and J is TRBJ2-4; D might be TRBD1 (6 bases). This CDR3 has 16 amino acids. V lost 3 bases and J 0 bases, leaving 12 bases between the germline ends. The V gene's germline CDR1 is SEHNR and CDR2 FQNEAQ (reference sequence). The CDR3 nucleotides are TGTGCCAGCAGCTTGGGGGACAAGCTAGCCAAAAACATTCAGTACTTC. The encoded protein is CASSLGDKLAKNIQYF.

V is TRBV30 and J is TRBJ1-6; no definite D call. The V end lost 2 bases, the J end lost 6 bases, and 8 bases lay between the germline ends. The CDR3 is 13 amino acids. CDR1 is GTSNPN and CDR2 is SVGIG in the germline V gene (reference sequence). The CDR3 loop reads CAWSTGSNSPLHF. The CDR3 DNA sequence: TGTGCCTGGAGTACCGGTTCTAATTCACCCCTCCACTTT.

The chain has TRBV5-1 and TRBJ1-2; 8 bases line up with TRBD1. This CDR3 has 14 residues. The V gene's germline CDR1 is SGHRS and CDR2 YFSETQ. The trim removed 0 bases at V and 4 bases at J, leaving 2 bases unmatched. The CDR3 is CASSLATGGYGYTF. The CDR3 nucleotides read TGCGCCAGCAGCTTGGCCACAGGGGGCTATGGCTACACCTTC.

V and J are TRBV12-3 or TRBV12-4 and TRBJ2-7; D is unresolved. Trimming cost V 5 bases and J 2 bases, with 7 bases left between them. The CDR3 runs to 12 residues. DNA of the CDR3: TGTGCCAGCAGTCCCCAAACCTACGAGCAGTACTTC. Amino acids: CASSPQTYEQYF.

This chain connects TRBV4-1 to TRBJ1-5, with 10 nucleotides matching TRBD1. The CDR3 length is 16 residues. The V segment lost 3 bases and the J segment 0 bases; nucleotides outside the gene matches: 2. Germline V gives CDR1 MGHRA, CDR2 YSYEKL. CDR3 coding DNA: TGCGCCAGCAGCCAGGACAGGGGGAATAGCAATCAGCCCCAGCATTTT. It yields the protein CASSQDRGNSNQPQHF.

The chain has TRBV12-3 or TRBV12-4 and TRBJ2-1, with D perhaps matching TRBD2 (6 bases). The CDR3 loop spans 13 amino acids. V was cut by 6 bases and J by 5 bases, with 11 bases left in between. The CDR3 DNA is TGTGCCAGCAGCGAGGGACTCCACAATGAGCAGTTCTTC. As protein: CASSEGLHNEQFF.

As regards this clone: At one of its ends the junction is not consistent with the germline gene, which may arise from a read error. This sequence joins TRBV7-7 and TRBJ2-5; D perhaps matches TRBD2 (6 bases). Looked up from germline, CDR1 is SSHAT and CDR2 is FNYEAQ (reference sequence). The length of the CDR3 is 13 residues. CDR3 region: CASSFGGAETQYF. The CDR3 nucleotides read TGTGCTAGCAGCTTCGGGGGAGCGGAGACCCAGTACTTC.

The chain is built from TRBV10-2 and TRBJ2-7, with TRBD2 as a possible D gene (5 bases). The V gene lost 5 bases and the J gene lost 3 bases, with 8 bases spanning the gap. The CDR3 totals 12 residues. Germline-derived CDR1 and CDR2 are WSHSY and SAAADI. The CDR3 protein is CASSTSFYEQYF. In nucleotides, the CDR3 is TGCGCCAGCAGTACTAGTTTCTACGAGCAGTACTTC.

V gene TRBV15 combines with J gene TRBJ1-3; D is ambiguous. The ends were cut back, 0 bases at V and 1 base at J, with 16 bases in the middle. The germline V gene encodes CDR1 LNHNV and CDR2 YYDKDF (reference sequence). The CDR3 is 18 residues long. In DNA form, the CDR3 reads TGTGCCACCAGCAGAGATGACGGATCGGCGGTTTCTGGAAACACCATATATTTT. This encodes CATSRDDGSAVSGNTIYF.

The V call is TRBV5-8, the J call TRBJ1-6, with D unresolved. CDR1 and CDR2 from the germline V gene are SGHTS and YDEGEE. Trimming stripped 1 base from V and 2 bases from J, with 10 bases between. The length of the CDR3 is 16 residues. CDR3 in amino acids: CASSLSLSPYNSPLHF. The DNA for the CDR3 is TGTGCCAGCAGCTTGTCCCTGTCTCCCTATAATTCACCCCTCCACTTT.

This sequence joins TRBV4-1 and TRBJ2-3; a weak D match, TRBD2 (5 bases). Germline V gene sequence: CDR1 MGHRA, CDR2 YSYEKL. V lost 0 bases and J 2 bases, leaving 15 bases between the germline ends. CDR3 length: 17 amino acids. The CDR3 sequence is CASSQDGERSFTDTQYF. CDR3 sequence (DNA): TGCGCCAGCAGCCAAGATGGGGAGCGAAGCTTCACAGATACGCAGTATTTT.

The chain uses TRBV5-1 and TRBJ2-1; 9 bases agree with TRBD2. Germline lookup yields CDR1 SGHRS and CDR2 YFSETQ. The CDR3 runs 15 residues. V lost 1 base, J lost 8 bases, and 7 bases stayed unmatched. This chain's CDR3 is CASSLQVSGSYEQFF. The CDR3 bases are TGCGCCAGCAGCTTGCAAGTTAGCGGGAGCTATGAGCAGTTCTTC. The entire variable domain, with the rest obtained from reference TRBV5-1 and TRBJ2-1, is as follows: KAGVTQTPRYLIKTRGQQVTLSCSPISGHRSVSWYQQTPGQGLQFLFEYFSETQRNKGNFPGRFSGRQFSNSRSEMNVSTLELGDSALYLCASSLQVSGSYEQFFGPGTRLTVL.

The chain joins TRBV6-5 to TRBJ1-5; D is ambiguous. Trimming took off 7 bases at V and 4 bases at J, with 11 bases between the two ends. The length of the CDR3 is 13 residues. Germline V gives CDR1 MNHEY, CDR2 SVGAGI. This CDR3 reads CASIGRVNQPQHF. The CDR3 nucleotides read TGTGCCAGCATAGGGAGGGTGAATCAGCCCCAGCATTTT.

The V and J genes are TRBV4-2 and TRBJ2-7; unclear D gene. There are 15 residues in the CDR3. V was clipped by 4 bases and J by 0 bases, with 13 bases between them. The germline V gene encodes CDR1 LGHNA and CDR2 YNFKEQ. The CDR3: CASSLRTGGSYEQYF. The CDR3 DNA sequence: TGTGCCAGCAGCCTTCGCACCGGTGGCTCCTACGAGCAGTACTTC.

This chain joins TRBV19 and TRBJ1-2, with 8 bases fitting TRBD1. The CDR3 totals 14 residues. Germline-derived CDR1 and CDR2 are LNHDA and SQIVND (reference sequence). The junction had 9 bases not matched to a gene; V was cut back by 5 bases and J by 7 bases. The CDR3 is CASSSPGQGGGYTF. Here the CDR3 DNA reads TGTGCCAGTAGTTCCCCCGGACAGGGAGGTGGCTACACCTTC.

The chain links TRBV9 to TRBJ1-6; D possibly corresponds to TRBD1 (5 bases). Deletions cut 3 bases from V and 0 bases from J, with 19 bases between. The CDR3 is 19 amino acids. CDR1 and CDR2 from the germline V gene are SGDLS and YYNGEE. This CDR3 reads CASSGGHLAGRSYNSPLHF. The CDR3, as DNA: TGTGCCAGCAGCGGGGGCCATTTGGCAGGGCGCTCCTATAATTCACCCCTCCACTTT.

V gene TRBV5-6 combines with J gene TRBJ1-1; 9 bases match TRBD1. Germline V gene data show CDR1 as SGHDT and CDR2 as YYEEEE. With 4 bases clipped from V and 1 base from J, the junction kept 5 bases outside the gene matches. The CDR3 sequence is 15 residues long. The CDR3 DNA follows: TGTGCCAGCAGCGGGAAGGGACAGGGGAACACTGAAGCTTTCTTT. This gives the protein CASSGKGQGNTEAFF.

The chain has TRBV6-1 and TRBJ2-7; D gene uncertain. This CDR3 region has 13 residues. Trimming pared 1 base from V and 2 bases from J, leaving 6 bases between. The germline V gene encodes CDR1 MNHNS and CDR2 SASEGT. CDR3 loop: CASSEVATYEQYF. The CDR3 DNA reads TGTGCCAGCAGTGAAGTGGCAACCTACGAGCAGTACTTC.

The gene calls are TRBV6-5 and TRBJ1-1; the match to TRBD1 covers 8 bases. The germline V gene has CDR1 MNHEY and CDR2 SVGAGI. V lost 6 bases, J lost 1 base, and 4 bases stayed unmatched. The CDR3 has 14 amino acids. For the CDR3, the DNA is TGTGCCAGCAGAGCGGGACAGGAGAACACTGAAGCTTTCTTT. Translation gives CASRAGQENTEAFF.

The chain couples TRBV4-1 to TRBJ2-7; 11 bases map to TRBD2. With 2 bases clipped from V and 5 bases from J, the junction kept 5 bases outside the gene matches. The CDR3 extends over 15 amino acids. CDR1 is MGHRA and CDR2 is YSYEKL in the germline V gene. As DNA, the CDR3 is TGCGCCAGCAGCCAACCTAGCGGGAGGCTAGACGAGCAGTACTTC. Translated, it gives CASSQPSGRLDEQYF.

Only a few counts were recorded for this clone. The CDR3 bases are TGCGCCAGCAGCCCGCGTCAGGGGGCGAGCAATGAGCAGTTCTTC. Amino acids: CASSPRQGASNEQFF. The rearrangement links TRBV5-1 to TRBJ2-1; 8 bases align to TRBD1. Per the germline V gene, CDR1 is SGHRS and CDR2 is YFSETQ. Unmatched junction bases numbered 9, after V lost 4 bases and J lost 6 bases. The CDR3 has 15 amino acids. The entire variable domain, with the rest obtained from reference TRBV5-1 and TRBJ2-1, is as follows: KAGVTQTPRYLIKTRGQQVTLSCSPISGHRSVSWYQQTPGQGLQFLFEYFSETQRNKGNFPGRFSGRQFSNSRSEMNVSTLELGDSALYLCASSPRQGASNEQFFGPGTRLTVL.

This rearrangement joins TRBV6-5 to TRBJ2-7, with TRBD2 matching over 8 bases. V lost 8 bases, J lost 1 base, and 4 bases stayed unmatched. Looked up from germline, CDR1 is MNHEY and CDR2 is SVGAGI. The CDR3 loop spans 13 amino acids. This CDR3 reads CASGTSHSYEQYF. For the CDR3, the DNA is TGTGCCAGCGGGACTAGTCATTCCTACGAGCAGTACTTC.

The genes are TRBV29-1 and TRBJ2-7; 8 bases are a match to TRBD1. The CDR3 is 13 amino acids. The V segment lost 7 bases and the J segment 2 bases; nucleotides outside the gene matches: 7. Germline values: CDR1 SQVTM, CDR2 ANQGSEA. CDR3 in DNA: TGCAGCGCCAGGGGGCGCGGGGCCTACGAGCAGTACTTC. It specifies CSARGRGAYEQYF.

The chain combines TRBV19 with TRBJ2-7; TRBD1 might be the D (6 bases). Per germline, CDR1 LNHDA and CDR2 SQIVND (reference sequence). This CDR3 is 14 amino acids long. V lost 1 base and J lost 3, with 10 bases in between. DNA of the CDR3: TGTGCCAGTAGTATAGCGCAGGGGAACTACGAGCAGTACTTC. Translation: CASSIAQGNYEQYF.

The chain recombines TRBV4-1 with TRBJ1-3; 7 bases fit TRBD1. This CDR3 comprises 14 residues. Germline values: CDR1 MGHRA, CDR2 YSYEKL. The J segment lost 8 bases and the V segment lost 4 bases, leaving 8 bases of the junction unmatched. DNA for the CDR3: TGCGCCAGCAGCCGAACCGGGACAGCGGACACCATATATTTT. Its protein product is CASSRTGTADTIYF.